In its sample, the clone carrying this T cell receptor (beta chain) was seen many times. What it binds is not known. These data originate in a study of T cells in Graves' hyperthyroidism and ophthalmopathy. The PBMCs had their origin in 7.5 to 10 ml of fresh peripheral blood. The source material, RNA transcripts, was used to amplify TCR beta CDR3 regions. Carried out on the TCR CDR3, a first-round RT-PCR used the HTBI primer set. TCRdb reprocessed the multiplex PCR reads via MiXCR and lists one record per CDR3 protein. The table includes 500,000 or so distinct CDR3 sequences, about 15% detected once. Broader study findings: Ophthalmopathy could be told apart from stable hyperthyroidism with a 13 V-J model. Median prediction lead before ophthalmopathy onset was 6.5 months with the model.

The V end was cut by 0 bases, the J end by 6 bases, with 11 bases between. CDR1 and CDR2 from the germline V gene are SGHAT and FQNNGV. The CDR3 consists of 14 residues. The TCR comes from a woman aged 18-29 years with Graves' ophthalmopathy. Sample: blood. The chain combines TRBV11-2 with TRBJ1-1; D remains ambiguous. Written as DNA, the CDR3 is TGTGCCAGCAGCTTAGATCCCCCCCCAGCTGAAGCTTTCTTT. This translates into CASSLDPPPAEAFF.